This TCR beta chain was recovered during a study of control samples from healthy donors and cancer patients. Measured with immunoSEQ multiplex PCR; TCRdb has only the in-frame clones, and not every one. The table has some 120,000 clones, over 90% seen once. With 0 bases removed from V and 7 bases from J, the gap between germline ends came to 13 bases. CDR1 KGHSH and CDR2 LQKENI come from the germline V gene. The CDR3 length is 14 residues. V and J are TRBV18 and TRBJ2-7; the D call may be TRBD1 or TRBD2 (5 bases each). The sample consisted of blood. This receptor was taken from a man younger than 40 in good health. The chain's CDR3 is CASSPPGPLGEQYF. CDR3 DNA sequence: TGTGCCAGCTCACCACCGGGACCCCTTGGGGAGCAGTACTTC.